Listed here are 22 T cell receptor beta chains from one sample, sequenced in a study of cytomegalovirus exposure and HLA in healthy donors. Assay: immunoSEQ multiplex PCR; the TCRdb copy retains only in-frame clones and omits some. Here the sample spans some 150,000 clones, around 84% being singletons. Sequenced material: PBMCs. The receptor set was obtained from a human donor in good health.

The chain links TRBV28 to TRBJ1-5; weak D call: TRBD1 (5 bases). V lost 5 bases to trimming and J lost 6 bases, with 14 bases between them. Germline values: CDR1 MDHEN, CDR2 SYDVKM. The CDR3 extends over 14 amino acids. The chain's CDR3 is CASSPAQGFQPQHF. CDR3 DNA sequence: TGTGCCAGCAGTCCCGCCCAGGGATTTCAGCCCCAGCATTTT.

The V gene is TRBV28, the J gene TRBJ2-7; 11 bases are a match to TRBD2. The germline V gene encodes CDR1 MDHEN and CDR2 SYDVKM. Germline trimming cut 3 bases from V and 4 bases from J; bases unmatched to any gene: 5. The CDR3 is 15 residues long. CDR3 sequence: CASSFFTSGRYEQYF. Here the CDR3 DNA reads TGTGCCAGCAGTTTCTTCACTAGCGGGAGATACGAGCAGTACTTC.

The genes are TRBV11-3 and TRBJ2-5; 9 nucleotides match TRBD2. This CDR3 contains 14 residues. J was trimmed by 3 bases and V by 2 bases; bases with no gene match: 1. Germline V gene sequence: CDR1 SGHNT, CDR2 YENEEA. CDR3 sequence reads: CASSLLAGKETQYF. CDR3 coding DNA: TGTGCCAGCAGCTTACTAGCGGGAAAAGAGACCCAGTACTTC.

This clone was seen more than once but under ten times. CDR3 protein: CASSSHSQGTEAFF. The CDR3 nucleotides read TGTGCCAGCAGCTCGCACTCGCAGGGAACTGAAGCTTTCTTT. V is TRBV7-9 and J is TRBJ1-1; TRBD1 might be the D (5 bases). Germline CDR1 and CDR2: SEHNR and FQNEAQ (reference sequence). There are 14 residues in the CDR3. Trimming left V 4 bases short and J 5 bases short, with 14 bases between.

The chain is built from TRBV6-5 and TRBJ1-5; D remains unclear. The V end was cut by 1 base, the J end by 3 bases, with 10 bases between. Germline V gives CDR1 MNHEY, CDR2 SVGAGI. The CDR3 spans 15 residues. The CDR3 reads CASSYYHSSNQPQHF. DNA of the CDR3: TGTGCCAGCAGTTACTACCACAGTTCCAATCAGCCCCAGCATTTT.

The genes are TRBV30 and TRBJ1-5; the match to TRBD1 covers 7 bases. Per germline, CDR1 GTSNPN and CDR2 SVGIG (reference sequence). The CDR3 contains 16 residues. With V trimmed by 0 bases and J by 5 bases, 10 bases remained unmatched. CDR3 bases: TGTGCCTGGAGTGTAGCAGGGGGAGGCCTATATCAGCCCCAGCATTTT. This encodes CAWSVAGGGLYQPQHF.

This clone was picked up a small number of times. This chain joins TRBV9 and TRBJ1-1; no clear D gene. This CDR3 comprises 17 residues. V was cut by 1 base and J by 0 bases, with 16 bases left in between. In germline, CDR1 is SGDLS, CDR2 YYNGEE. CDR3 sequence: CASSVKPVPIMNTEAFF. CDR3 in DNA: TGTGCCAGCAGCGTAAAGCCTGTCCCGATTATGAACACTGAAGCTTTCTTT.

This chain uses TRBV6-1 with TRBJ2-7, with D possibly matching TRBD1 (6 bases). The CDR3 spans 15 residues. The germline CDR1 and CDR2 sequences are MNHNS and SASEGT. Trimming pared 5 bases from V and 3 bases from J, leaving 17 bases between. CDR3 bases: TGTGCCAGCAGTCCCCTTCCGGGACATGGCTACGAGCAGTACTTC. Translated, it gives CASSPLPGHGYEQYF.

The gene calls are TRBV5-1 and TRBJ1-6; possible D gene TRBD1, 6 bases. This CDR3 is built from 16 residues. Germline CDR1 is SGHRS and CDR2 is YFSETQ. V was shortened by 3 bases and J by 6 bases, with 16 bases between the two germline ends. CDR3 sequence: CASSSTNREINSPLHF. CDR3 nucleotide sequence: TGCGCCAGCAGCTCTACAAACAGGGAGATTAATTCACCCCTCCACTTT.

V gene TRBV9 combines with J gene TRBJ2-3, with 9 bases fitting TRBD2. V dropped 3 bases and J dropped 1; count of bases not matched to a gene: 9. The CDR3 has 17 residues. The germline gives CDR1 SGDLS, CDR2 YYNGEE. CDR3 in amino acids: CASSDPLLAGGTDTQYF. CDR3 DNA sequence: TGTGCCAGCAGCGATCCGCTTTTAGCGGGAGGCACAGATACGCAGTATTTT.

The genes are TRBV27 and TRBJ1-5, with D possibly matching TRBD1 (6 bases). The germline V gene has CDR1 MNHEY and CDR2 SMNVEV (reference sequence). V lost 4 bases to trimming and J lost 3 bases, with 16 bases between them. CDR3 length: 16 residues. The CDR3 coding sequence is TGTGCCAGCAGTTCGGAATGGGGGGGCCTCAATCAGCCCCAGCATTTT. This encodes CASSSEWGGLNQPQHF.

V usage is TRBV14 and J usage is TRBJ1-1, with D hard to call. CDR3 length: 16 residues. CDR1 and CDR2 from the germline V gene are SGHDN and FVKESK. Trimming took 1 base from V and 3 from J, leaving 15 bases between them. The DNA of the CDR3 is TGTGCCAGCAGCCAAGGGGCAGGCGCTTCGGACACTGAAGCTTTCTTT. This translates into CASSQGAGASDTEAFF.

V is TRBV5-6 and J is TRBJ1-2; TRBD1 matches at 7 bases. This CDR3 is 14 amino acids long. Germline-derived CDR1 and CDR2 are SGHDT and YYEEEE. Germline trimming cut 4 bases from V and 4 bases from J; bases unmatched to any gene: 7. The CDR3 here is CASSRGQFSYGYTF. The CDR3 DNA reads TGTGCCAGCAGCCGGGGACAGTTTTCCTATGGCTACACCTTC.

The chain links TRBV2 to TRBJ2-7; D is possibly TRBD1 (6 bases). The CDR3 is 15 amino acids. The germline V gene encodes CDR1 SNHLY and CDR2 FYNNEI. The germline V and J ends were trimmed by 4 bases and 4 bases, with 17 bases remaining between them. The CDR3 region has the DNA TGTGCCAGCAGTGTGGCAGGACAGAGAATTTACGAGCAGTACTTC. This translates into CASSVAGQRIYEQYF.

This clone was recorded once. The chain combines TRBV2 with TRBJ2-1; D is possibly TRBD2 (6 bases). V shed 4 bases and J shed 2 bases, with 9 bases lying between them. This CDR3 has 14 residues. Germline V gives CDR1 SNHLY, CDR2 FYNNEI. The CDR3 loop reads CASSVGGAYNEQFF. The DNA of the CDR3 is TGTGCCAGCAGTGTCGGGGGAGCCTACAATGAGCAGTTCTTC. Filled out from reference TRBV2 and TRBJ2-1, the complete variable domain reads EPEVTQTPSHQVTQMGQEVILRCVPISNHLYFYWYRQILGQKVEFLVSFYNNEISEKSEIFDDQFSVERPDGSNFTLKIRSTKLEDSAMYFCASSVGGAYNEQFFGPGTRLTVL.

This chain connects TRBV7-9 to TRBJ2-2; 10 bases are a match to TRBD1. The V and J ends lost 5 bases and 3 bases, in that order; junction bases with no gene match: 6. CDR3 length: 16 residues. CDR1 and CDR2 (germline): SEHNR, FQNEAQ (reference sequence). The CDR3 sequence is CASSDAGTGDTGELFF. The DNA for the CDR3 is TGTGCCAGCAGCGACGCCGGGACAGGGGACACCGGGGAGCTGTTTTTT. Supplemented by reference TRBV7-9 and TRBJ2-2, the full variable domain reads DTGVSQNPRHKITKRGQNVTFRCDPISEHNRLYWYRQTLGQGPEFLTYFQNEAQLEKSRLLSDRFSAERPKGSFSTLEIQRTEQGDSAMYLCASSDAGTGDTGELFFGEGSRLTVL.

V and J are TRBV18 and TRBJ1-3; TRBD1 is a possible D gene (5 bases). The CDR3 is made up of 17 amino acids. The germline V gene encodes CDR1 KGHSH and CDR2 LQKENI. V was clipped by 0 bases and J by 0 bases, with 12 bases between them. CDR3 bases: TGTGCCAGCTCACCACCGTTAAGGGGCTACTCTGGAAACACCATATATTTT. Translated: CASSPPLRGYSGNTIYF.

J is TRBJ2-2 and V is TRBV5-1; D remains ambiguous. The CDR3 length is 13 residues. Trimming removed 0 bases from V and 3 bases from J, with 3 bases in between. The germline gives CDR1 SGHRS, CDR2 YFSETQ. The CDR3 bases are TGCGCCAGCAGCTTGGACTACACCGGGGAGCTGTTTTTT. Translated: CASSLDYTGELFF.

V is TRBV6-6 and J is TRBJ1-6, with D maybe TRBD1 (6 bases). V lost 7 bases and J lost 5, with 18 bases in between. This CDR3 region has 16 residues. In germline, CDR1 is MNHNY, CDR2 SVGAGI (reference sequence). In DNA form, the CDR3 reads TGTGCCAGCAACTTCCCCCCCGACAGGAATAATTCACCCCTCCACTTT. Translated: CASNFPPDRNNSPLHF.

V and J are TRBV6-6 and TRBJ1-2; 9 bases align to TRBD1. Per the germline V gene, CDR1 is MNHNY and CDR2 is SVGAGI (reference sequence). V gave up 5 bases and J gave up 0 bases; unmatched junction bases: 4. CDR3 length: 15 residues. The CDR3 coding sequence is TGTGCCAGCAGTACGCGGACAGGGGCTAACTATGGCTACACCTTC. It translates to CASSTRTGANYGYTF.

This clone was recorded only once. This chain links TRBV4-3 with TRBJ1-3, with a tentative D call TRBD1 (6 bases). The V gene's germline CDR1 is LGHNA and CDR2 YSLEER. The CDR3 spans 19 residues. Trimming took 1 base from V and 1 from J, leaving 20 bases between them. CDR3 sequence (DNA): TGCGCCAGCAGCCAAGGTTGGGGGCCAAGGGCGGATTCTGGAAACACCATATATTTT. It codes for CASSQGWGPRADSGNTIYF.

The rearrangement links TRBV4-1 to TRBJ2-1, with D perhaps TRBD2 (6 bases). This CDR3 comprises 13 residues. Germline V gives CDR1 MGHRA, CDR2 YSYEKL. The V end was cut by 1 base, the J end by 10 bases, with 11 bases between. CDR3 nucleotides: TGCGCCAGCAGCCAAGTACTAGCTGAGGAGCAGTTCTTC. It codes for CASSQVLAEEQFF.